What follows describes a single T cell receptor beta chain. Germline loops: CDR1 MNHEY, CDR2 SVGAGI. CDR3 length equals 12 residues. Trimming took 11 bases from V and 11 from J, leaving 21 bases between them. Original processing notes: Scientists estimated how many nucleated cells there were by amplifying reference gene primers. The table came from immunoSEQ multiplex PCR; TCRdb's copy has only in-frame clones and leaves some out. That table gives V, J and clone size, and the DNA gave D and trimming. The data show about 430,000 clones, about 88% seen once. The data were taken from a study of blood T cell repertoires in COVID-19. During the 2 weeks before they entered the study, exposed participants had met someone with a PCR-confirmed or clinician-diagnosed COVID-19 case.

The clonotype comes from a young woman who had been exposed to COVID-19. Material for sequencing was PBMCs or T cells enriched from blood (not recorded which). The chain carries TRBV6-5 and TRBJ1-1; no firm D call. Here the CDR3 reads CACLGRGNRAFF. CDR3 bases: TGTGCCTGCCTAGGCCGAGGGAACCGGGCTTTCTTT.